These 32 T cell receptor beta chains were sequenced from one sample in a study of multiple sclerosis patients with progressive multifocal leukoencephalopathy (dated by TCRdb to the late 2010s). The time point label corresponds to: about six months of natalizumab therapy. Read against the paper, the sample's treatment or condition label means: on natalizumab therapy at sampling. Libraries came from the immunoSEQ multiplex PCR assay. TCRdb provides this immuneACCESS table in a form limited to in-frame rearrangements. Some clones are lacking; in checked studies, under half of them reflect an unresolved V gene, and why the rest are absent is not known. Recorded for this sample are under 30,000 clones; around nine tenths of them occurred a single time. The top ten clonotypes cover about 1.6% of the sample. The specimen comprised PBMCs, sampled from a patient treated with natalizumab. The origin of the receptors is a human donor with multiple sclerosis.

CDR3 in amino acids: CATGLAGAGELFF. In DNA, the CDR3 is TGTGCCACCGGACTAGCGGGAGCCGGGGAGCTGTTTTTT. The chain joins TRBV19 to TRBJ2-2; 13 nucleotides agree with TRBD2. The trim removed 10 bases at V and 6 bases at J, leaving 2 bases unmatched. This CDR3 region has 13 residues. Germline CDR1 and CDR2: LNHDA and SQIVND (reference sequence).

The chain links TRBV9 to TRBJ1-3; no definite D call. The CDR3 has 17 amino acids. Germline V lookup: CDR1 SGDLS, CDR2 YYNGEE. Between the trimmed V and J ends, which lost 0 bases and 2 bases, there was a span of 15 bases. The CDR3 DNA reads as TGTGCCAGCAGCGTAGATGGGTGGGGAAATACTGGAAACACCATATATTTT. Translating it yields CASSVDGWGNTGNTIYF.

The chain is built from TRBV5-1 and TRBJ1-4, with a tentative D call TRBD1 (5 bases). The V and J ends lost 0 bases and 2 bases respectively, with 14 bases between them. The CDR3 is made up of 17 amino acids. Germline CDR1 is SGHRS and CDR2 is YFSETQ. CDR3 region: CASSLAPGPPTNEKLFF. CDR3 DNA: TGCGCCAGCAGCTTGGCTCCAGGGCCTCCGACTAATGAAAAACTGTTTTTT.

The rearrangement joins TRBV7-2 to TRBJ2-6; the D is unclear. Germline assignment: CDR1 SGHTA and CDR2 FQGNSA. The CDR3 length is 15 residues. Trimming took off 1 base at V and 1 base at J, with 5 bases between the two ends. The CDR3 here is CASSLEWSGANVLTF. In nucleotides, the CDR3 is TGTGCCAGCAGCTTAGAGTGGTCTGGGGCCAACGTCCTGACTTTC.

V gene TRBV10-3 combines with J gene TRBJ2-5; 8 bases fit TRBD2. The tail of the sequence fits TRBJ2-7 better, so the J call may be wrong. Germline CDR1 is ENHRY and CDR2 is SYGVKD. The CDR3 is 12 amino acids. The CDR3 is CATGTSSSEQYF. CDR3 nucleotide sequence: TGTGCCACCGGGACTAGTTCGTCCGAGCAGTACTTC.

This clone has just one count. This chain uses TRBV5-1 with TRBJ1-2; maybe TRBD1 (5 bases). This CDR3 comprises 14 residues. V dropped 4 bases and J dropped 4 bases, with 14 bases sitting between them. CDR1 and CDR2 (germline): SGHRS, YFSETQ. CDR3: CASSRGDGVYGYTF. The CDR3, as DNA: TGCGCCAGCAGCCGTGGGGACGGAGTCTATGGCTACACCTTC.

The rearrangement links TRBV7-6 to TRBJ1-4; 8 positions match TRBD1. Germline V gene data show CDR1 as SGHVS and CDR2 as FNYEAQ. Losses at the gene ends were 5 bases for V and 3 bases for J; bases not matched to a gene: 11. CDR3 length equals 17 residues. The CDR3: CASSIRGQGGPNEKLFF. In DNA form, the CDR3 reads TGTGCCAGCAGCATTAGAGGACAGGGCGGACCTAATGAAAAACTGTTTTTT.

The rearrangement uses TRBV6-5 and TRBJ1-1; 7 nucleotides align to TRBD1. This CDR3 has 14 residues. CDR1 is MNHEY, CDR2 SVGAGI, per germline. The J segment lost 2 bases and the V segment lost 6 bases, leaving 6 bases of the junction unmatched. This CDR3 is CASSRGAVNTEAFF. The CDR3 coding sequence is TGTGCCAGCAGCAGGGGGGCAGTCAACACTGAAGCTTTCTTT.

V and J are TRBV5-1 and TRBJ1-1, with TRBD1 matching 7 bases. The CDR3 is 16 residues long. In germline, CDR1 is SGHRS, CDR2 YFSETQ. The V gene end was trimmed by 4 bases and the J gene end by 1 base; junction bases not matched to a gene: 10. For the CDR3, the DNA is TGCGCCAGCAGCAAAGGGACAGCTTTCGAGAACACTGAAGCTTTCTTT. It is translated as CASSKGTAFENTEAFF.

The V gene is TRBV2, the J gene TRBJ2-7; 9 bases align to TRBD1. Germline assignment: CDR1 SNHLY and CDR2 FYNNEI. Germline trimming cut 6 bases from V and 0 bases from J; bases unmatched to any gene: 3. This CDR3 is built from 14 residues. The CDR3 bases are TGTGCCAGCAGGGGACAGGGAACCTCCTACGAGCAGTACTTC. As protein: CASRGQGTSYEQYF.

This chain links TRBV19 with TRBJ1-5; no reliable D call. The CDR3 runs 12 residues. Germline V gene data show CDR1 as LNHDA and CDR2 as SQIVND (reference sequence). The V and J ends lost 11 bases and 9 bases respectively, with 17 bases between them. The CDR3, as DNA: TGTGCCGCAAGCAGGCCCGCAGGGCCCCAGCATTTT. Protein sequence: CAASRPAGPQHF.

The chain links TRBV5-6 to TRBJ2-7; 7 nucleotides line up with TRBD2. CDR3 length: 14 residues. V trimming: 4 bases; J trimming: 1 base; junction bases outside the gene matches: 5. Germline lookup yields CDR1 SGHDT and CDR2 YYEEEE. Written as DNA, the CDR3 is TGTGCCAGCAGCACCCGGGACTATTCCTACGAGCAGTACTTC. This codes for CASSTRDYSYEQYF.

This clone was recorded a few times. CDR3 amino acids: CASSMDRGGTEAFF. CDR3 bases: TGTGCCAGCAGCATGGACAGGGGAGGCACTGAAGCTTTCTTT. This rearrangement joins TRBV11-2 to TRBJ1-1, with 9 bases identical to TRBD1. The J segment lost 4 bases and the V segment lost 5 bases, leaving 5 bases of the junction unmatched. Germline V gives CDR1 SGHAT, CDR2 FQNNGV. The CDR3 has 14 residues.

This clone has a single count. The V and J genes are TRBV19 and TRBJ1-1; D gene ambiguous. The germline V and J ends were trimmed by 4 bases and 1 base, with 4 bases remaining between them. Germline-derived CDR1 and CDR2 are LNHDA and SQIVND (reference sequence). The CDR3 has 12 amino acids. The CDR3 loop is CASSSPNTEAFF. The DNA for the CDR3 is TGTGCCAGTAGTAGCCCGAACACTGAAGCTTTCTTT.

V and J are TRBV28 and TRBJ1-2; D gene uncertain. V was trimmed by 5 bases and J by 6 bases, leaving 22 bases between them. The CDR3 has 16 residues. Germline loops: CDR1 MDHEN, CDR2 SYDVKM. The CDR3 DNA follows: TGTGCCAGCAGTCCCCCGGGTAGGCTCAATTGGGATGGCTACACCTTC. It codes for CASSPPGRLNWDGYTF.

This clone appeared once. The rearrangement uses TRBV28 and TRBJ2-4; D not resolved. The CDR3 length is 15 residues. Trimming left V 4 bases short and J 1 base short, with 11 bases between. CDR1 and CDR2 (germline): MDHEN, SYDVKM. The CDR3 region is CASSSRDAAKNIQYF. The CDR3 DNA reads TGTGCCAGCAGTTCTCGAGACGCGGCCAAAAACATTCAGTACTTC.

The chain combines TRBV4-3 with TRBJ2-5, with TRBD2 matching over 7 bases. The J call is doubtful: the DNA matches TRBJ2-7 better. The CDR3 is made up of 13 amino acids. Germline V gene data show CDR1 as LGHNA and CDR2 as YSLEER. CDR3 in DNA: TGCGCCAGCAGCTACGGACTAGCCTACGAGCAGTACTTC. Encoded protein: CASSYGLAYEQYF.

The V gene is TRBV9, the J gene TRBJ2-7; D gene uncertain. V lost 0 bases to trimming and J lost 2 bases, with 12 bases between them. Per germline, CDR1 SGDLS and CDR2 YYNGEE. This CDR3 region has 15 residues. The CDR3 region has the DNA TGTGCCAGCAGCGTAGATCCCATCCCGACCTACGAGCAGTACTTC. This translates into CASSVDPIPTYEQYF.

This chain connects TRBV13 to TRBJ2-7, with D perhaps TRBD1 (5 bases). V lost 5 bases, J lost 2 bases, and 13 bases lay in between. Germline V lookup: CDR1 PRHDT, CDR2 FYEKMQ (reference sequence). The CDR3 runs 14 residues. This CDR3 is CASSPPTVTYEQYF. The CDR3 bases are TGTGCCAGCAGCCCTCCGACAGTTACCTACGAGCAGTACTTC.

This chain uses TRBV20-1 with TRBJ1-1; TRBD1 might be the D (5 bases). Germline V CDR1 and CDR2: DFQATT, SNEGSKA (reference sequence). Trimming took 5 bases from V and 8 from J, leaving 9 bases between them. The length of the CDR3 is 10 residues. DNA of the CDR3: TGCAGTGCTCCCCGGACAGAAGCTTTCTTT. Translation gives CSAPRTEAFF.

This chain joins TRBV11-3 and TRBJ2-7; a weak D match, TRBD2 (5 bases). The germline gives CDR1 SGHNT, CDR2 YENEEA. The ends were cut back, 2 bases at V and 0 bases at J, with 8 bases in the middle. The CDR3 covers 14 residues. The CDR3 DNA follows: TGTGCCAGCAGCTTAACCGGGAACTCCTACGAGCAGTACTTC. Its translation is CASSLTGNSYEQYF. Based on the CDR3 plus reference TRBV11-3 and TRBJ2-7, the full variable domain is EAGVVQSPRYKIIEKKQPVAFWCNPISGHNTLYWYLQNLGQGPELLIRYENEEAVDDSQLPKDRFSAERLKGVDSTLKIQPAELGDSAVYLCASSLTGNSYEQYFGPGTRLTVT.

V is TRBV5-1 and J is TRBJ1-1, with a tentative D call TRBD1 (6 bases). V dropped 3 bases and J dropped 5 bases, with 17 bases sitting between them. This CDR3 contains 15 residues. Germline loops: CDR1 SGHRS, CDR2 YFSETQ. The CDR3 spells CASSSRGTGRTEAFF. The CDR3, as DNA: TGCGCCAGCAGCTCAAGAGGCACAGGGCGAACTGAAGCTTTCTTT.

The chain employs TRBV5-1 and TRBJ1-5; tentatively, D is TRBD1 (5 bases). Looked up from germline, CDR1 is SGHRS and CDR2 is YFSETQ. The V and J ends lost 3 bases and 9 bases respectively, with 13 bases between them. The CDR3 loop spans 13 amino acids. CDR3 bases: TGCGCCAGCAGCTGCGACAGTCTAAGGCCCCAGCATTTT. It is translated as CASSCDSLRPQHF.

This clone turned up a few times. The V and J genes are TRBV9 and TRBJ1-2, with D uncertain. The CDR3 is 13 residues long. From germline, CDR1 is SGDLS and CDR2 YYNGEE. Trimming removed 4 bases from V and 3 bases from J, with 10 bases in between. The CDR3 DNA sequence: TGTGCCAGCAGCCTACGGCCCCACTATGGCTACACCTTC. Residues: CASSLRPHYGYTF.

The chain recombines TRBV30 with TRBJ1-3; tentative D call: TRBD1 (5 bases). The CDR3 consists of 15 residues. Between the trimmed V and J ends, which lost 2 bases and 2 bases, there was a span of 13 bases. Germline V lookup: CDR1 GTSNPN, CDR2 SVGIG (reference sequence). Here the CDR3 reads CAWSMAGRTGNTIYF. CDR3 nucleotides: TGTGCCTGGAGTATGGCAGGGAGGACTGGAAACACCATATATTTT. Complete variable domain (other parts from reference TRBV30 and TRBJ1-3): SQTIHQWPATLVQPVGSPLSLECTVEGTSNPNLYWYRQAAGRGLQLLFYSVGIGQISSEVPQNLSASRPQDRQFILSSKKLLLSDSGFYLCAWSMAGRTGNTIYFGEGSWLTVV.

The rearrangement links TRBV7-2 to TRBJ2-3, with TRBD1 matching over 7 bases. The germline gives CDR1 SGHTA, CDR2 FQGNSA. The V and J ends lost 4 bases and 4 bases, in that order; junction bases with no gene match: 5. This CDR3 has 14 residues. The CDR3 protein is CASSSRGQPDTQYF. The CDR3 region has the DNA TGTGCCAGCAGCTCCCGGGGACAGCCAGATACGCAGTATTTT.

V gene TRBV2 combines with J gene TRBJ1-6; 8 bases line up with TRBD1. This CDR3 region has 16 residues. V shed 7 bases, J shed 4 bases, and the junction held 9 bases outside the gene matches. Germline V lookup: CDR1 SNHLY, CDR2 FYNNEI. The DNA of the CDR3 is TGTGCCAGCACCAAAATTGACAGGGGTTATAATTCACCCCTCCACTTT. Translation gives CASTKIDRGYNSPLHF.

The genes are TRBV11-2 and TRBJ2-7; 10 bases match TRBD2. Germline assignment: CDR1 SGHAT and CDR2 FQNNGV. The CDR3 is made up of 15 amino acids. V dropped 6 bases and J dropped 5; count of bases not matched to a gene: 10. The CDR3 DNA reads TGTGCCAGCAGTGAAGGCAGCGGGAGGGCCCACGAGCAGTACTTC. Translating gives CASSEGSGRAHEQYF.

The chain joins TRBV19 to TRBJ2-1; the D call may be TRBD1 or TRBD2 (5 bases each). CDR3 length: 15 amino acids. The germline CDR1 and CDR2 sequences are LNHDA and SQIVND (reference sequence). V gave up 4 bases and J gave up 4 bases, with 14 bases separating them. DNA for the CDR3: TGTGCCAGTAGTAAAGGGACCGCCTTATACAATGAGCAGTTCTTC. This codes for CASSKGTALYNEQFF.

The gene calls are TRBV4-1 and TRBJ1-2; unclear D gene. The CDR3 contains 16 residues. Trimming removed 0 bases from V and 3 bases from J, with 14 bases in between. Germline CDR1 reads MGHRA; CDR2 reads YSYEKL. CDR3 residues: CASSQESAQDHYGYTF. The DNA of the CDR3 is TGCGCCAGCAGCCAAGAGTCAGCGCAGGATCACTATGGCTACACCTTC.

Turning to this clone: In this CDR3 the conserved last residue, phenylalanine or tryptophan, is missing, so a read error is likely. Because the CDR3's place on the DNA is in doubt, the DNA is left out and the CDR3 is given as listed by TCRdb. The CDR3 region is CASSEALQGEI. The V and J genes are TRBV6-1 and TRBJ1-1; the table's D call of TRBD1 was not tested on the DNA. Germline CDR1 reads MNHNS; CDR2 reads SASEGT. The CDR3 has 11 amino acids, counting both end residues.

This rearrangement joins TRBV29-1 to TRBJ2-3; 9 bases align to TRBD1. The CDR3 is 13 residues long. Trimming removed 7 bases from V and 3 bases from J; junction bases left unmatched: 5. Germline values: CDR1 SQVTM, CDR2 ANQGSEA. CDR3: CSGTGDGTDTQYF. In DNA form, the CDR3 reads TGCAGCGGGACAGGGGATGGGACAGATACGCAGTATTTT.